This TCR beta chain comes out of a study of a mutant IDH1 vaccine in newly diagnosed glioma. Concerning this clone: The antigen is undetermined. Distinct nucleotide sequences in the sample also encode this CDR3.

The time point denotes: week 11, during vaccination. Topical imiquimod was applied with each vaccine dose, which held 300 ug of mutant IDH1 20-mer peptide. Profiled with immunoSEQ multiplex PCR; TCRdb holds only in-frame clones, not every one. The table lists fewer than 30,000 clones, about 80% of them singletons, with approximately 10% in the top ten. The source material was PBMCs, sampled from a glioma patient whose treatment included an IDH1 peptide vaccine. The source of this sequence is a woman under 30 with glioma.

Here the CDR3 reads CASKRTGDSGNTIYF. DNA for the CDR3: TGTGCCAGCAAAAGGACAGGCGATTCTGGAAACACCATATATTTT. The chain recombines TRBV27 with TRBJ1-3; 7 bases agree with TRBD1. V was pared by 7 bases and J by 1 base, with 7 bases of the junction left unmatched. The length of the CDR3 is 15 residues. From germline, CDR1 is MNHEY and CDR2 SMNVEV (reference sequence).